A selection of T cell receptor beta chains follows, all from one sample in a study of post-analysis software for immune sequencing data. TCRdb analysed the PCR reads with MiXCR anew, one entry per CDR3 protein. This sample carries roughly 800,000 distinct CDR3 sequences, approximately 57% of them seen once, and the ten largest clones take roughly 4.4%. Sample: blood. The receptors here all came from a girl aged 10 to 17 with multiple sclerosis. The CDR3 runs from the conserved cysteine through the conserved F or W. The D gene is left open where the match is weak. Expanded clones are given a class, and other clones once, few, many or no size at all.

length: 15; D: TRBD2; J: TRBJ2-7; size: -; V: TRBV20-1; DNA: TGCAGTGCTAGACACGCGGGAGCCATTAGTGAGACCCCGTACTTC; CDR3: CSARHAGAISETPYF
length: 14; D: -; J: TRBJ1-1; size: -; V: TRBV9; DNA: TGTGCCAGCAGCGTAGTAAACAGCAACACTGAAGCTTTCTTT; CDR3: CASSVVNSNTEAFF
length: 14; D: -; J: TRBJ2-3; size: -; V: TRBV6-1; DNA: TGTGCCATCGTGCGGGGCCCCAAAGGAGATACGCAGTATTTT; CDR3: CAIVRGPKGDTQYF
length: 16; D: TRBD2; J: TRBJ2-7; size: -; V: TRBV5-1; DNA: TGCGCCAGCAGCTTGTGCTCCACTAGCGGGGCCTACGAGCAGTACTTC; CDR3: CASSLCSTSGAYEQYF
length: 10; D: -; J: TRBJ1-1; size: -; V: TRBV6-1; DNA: TGTGCCAGCAGAAGCACTGAAGCTTTCTTT; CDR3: CASRSTEAFF
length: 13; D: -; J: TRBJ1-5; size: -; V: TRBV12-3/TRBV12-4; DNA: TGTGCCAGCAGTCCCAAATGGGGCCAGCCCCAGCATTTT; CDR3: CASSPKWGQPQHF
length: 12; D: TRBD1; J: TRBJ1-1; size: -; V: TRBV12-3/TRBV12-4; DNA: TGTGCCAGCAGATCCGGGACAGTAAAAGCTTTCTTT; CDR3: CASRSGTVKAFF
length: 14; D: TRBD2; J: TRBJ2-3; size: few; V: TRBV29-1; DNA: TGCAGCGTTGCGAGCGGGGGGGTCACAGATACGCAGTATTTT; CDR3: CSVASGGVTDTQYF
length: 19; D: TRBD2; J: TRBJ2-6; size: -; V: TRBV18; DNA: TGTGCCAGCTCACCACTCCCTAGCGGGGGGTCGACTGGGGCCAACGTCCTGACTTTC; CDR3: CASSPLPSGGSTGANVLTF
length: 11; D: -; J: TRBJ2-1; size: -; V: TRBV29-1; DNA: TGCAGCGTTAACTCCTACAATGAGCAGTTCTTC; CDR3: CSVNSYNEQFF
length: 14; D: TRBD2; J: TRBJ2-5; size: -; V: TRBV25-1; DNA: TGTGCCAGCAGTGGTTTAGCGGGGATAGAGACCCAGTACTTC; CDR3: CASSGLAGIETQYF
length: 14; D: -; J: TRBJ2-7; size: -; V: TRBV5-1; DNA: TGCGCCAGCAGCATGGACAGCCCTACCTACGAGCAGTACTTC; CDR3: CASSMDSPTYEQYF
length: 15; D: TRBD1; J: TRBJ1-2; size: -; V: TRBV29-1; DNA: TGCAGCGTTGATCTGGACAGGGGGCCCCCTGAAGGCTACACCTTC; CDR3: CSVDLDRGPPEGYTF
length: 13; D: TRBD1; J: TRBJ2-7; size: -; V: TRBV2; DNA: TGTGCCAGTAGCCCGGGACAGGGCGACGAGCAGTACTTC; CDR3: CASSPGQGDEQYF
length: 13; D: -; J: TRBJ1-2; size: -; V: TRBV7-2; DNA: TGTGCCAGCAGCGGCAGTGAAGGGTGGGGCTACACCTTC; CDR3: CASSGSEGWGYTF
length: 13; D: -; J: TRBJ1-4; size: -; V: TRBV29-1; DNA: TGCAGCGTTGAGTCCCCTCGGGGTGAAAAACTGTTTTTT; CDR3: CSVESPRGEKLFF
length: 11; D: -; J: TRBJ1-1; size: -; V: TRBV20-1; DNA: TGCAGTGCTAGGTTGAACACTGAAGCTTTCTTT; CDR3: CSARLNTEAFF
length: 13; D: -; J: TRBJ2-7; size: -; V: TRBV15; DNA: TGTGCCACCAGCAGAGCGGAAAGGGGCGAGCAGTACTTC; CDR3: CATSRAERGEQYF
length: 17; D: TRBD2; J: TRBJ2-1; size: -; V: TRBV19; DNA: TGTGCCAGTAGCAGTCCTAAAACTAGCGGACGCTACAATGAGCAGTTCTTC; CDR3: CASSSPKTSGRYNEQFF
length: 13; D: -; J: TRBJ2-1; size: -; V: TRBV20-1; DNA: TGCAGCGAGTCCGGGAGCTCCTACAATGAGCAGTTCTTC; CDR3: CSESGSSYNEQFF
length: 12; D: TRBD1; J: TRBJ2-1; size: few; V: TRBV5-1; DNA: TGTGCCAGCAGCTTAGAGGGGGCCGAGCAGTTCTTC; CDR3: CASSLEGAEQFF
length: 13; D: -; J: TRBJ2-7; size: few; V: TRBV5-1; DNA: TGCGCCAGCAGCTTGGCTAGTCCGCACGAGCAGTACTTC; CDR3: CASSLASPHEQYF
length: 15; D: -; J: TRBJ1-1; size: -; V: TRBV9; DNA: TGTGCCAGCAGCGTAGTGGGGACGGAGGACACTGAAGCTTTCTTT; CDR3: CASSVVGTEDTEAFF
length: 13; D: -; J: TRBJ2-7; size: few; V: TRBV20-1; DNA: TGCAGTGTCCTCCCGGTGAACTCCTACGAGCAGTACTTC; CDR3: CSVLPVNSYEQYF
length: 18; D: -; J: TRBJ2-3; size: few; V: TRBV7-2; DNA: TGTGCCAGCAGCTTAGCCTCCAGCCGCCCGCCGAGCACTGATACGCAGTATTTT; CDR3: CASSLASSRPPSTDTQYF
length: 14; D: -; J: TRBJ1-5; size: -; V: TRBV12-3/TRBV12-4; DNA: TGTGCCAGCAGTTTATGGGACAGCAATCAGCCCCAGCATTTT; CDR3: CASSLWDSNQPQHF
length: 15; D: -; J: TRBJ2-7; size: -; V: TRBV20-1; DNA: TGCAGTGCAGGACGCCCGCGAGACAGAGTGAACGAGCAGTACTTC; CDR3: CSAGRPRDRVNEQYF
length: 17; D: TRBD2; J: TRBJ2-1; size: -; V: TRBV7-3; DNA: TGTGCCAGCAGCTTATTCGATGCGGGAGGACCCTACAATGAGCAGTTCTTC; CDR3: CASSLFDAGGPYNEQFF
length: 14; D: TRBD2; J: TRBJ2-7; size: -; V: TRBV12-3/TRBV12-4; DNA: TGTGCCAGCAGAATGCGGGGGTCGTCCTACGAGCAGTACTTC; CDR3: CASRMRGSSYEQYF
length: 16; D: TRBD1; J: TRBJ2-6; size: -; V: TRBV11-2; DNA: TGTGCCAGCAGCAAAGGGGGCCTCGTTGGGGCCAACGTCCTGACTTTC; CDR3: CASSKGGLVGANVLTF
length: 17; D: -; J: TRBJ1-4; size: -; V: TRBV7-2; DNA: TGTGCCAGCAGCTCAGGAAAACAACGCTCCGGGGCTGAAAAACTGTTTTTT; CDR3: CASSSGKQRSGAEKLFF